This TCR beta chain appears in the sequencing data of a study of long-term antiretroviral therapy in people with HIV. General study findings and limits: After ART, diversity increased yet remained lower than transplant donor controls.

immunoSEQ v3.0 was run at survey level. Per sample, sequencing targeted roughly 40,000-55,000 T-cell genomes. Using immunoSEQ multiplex PCR, the repertoire was profiled, and TCRdb retains in-frame clones only, with some absent. Of under 30,000 clones in the sample, approximately 85% are singletons; the top ten hold 8% to 9%. This CDR3 contains 14 residues. V was trimmed by 10 bases and J by 0 bases, leaving 16 bases between them. The germline gives CDR1 ENHRY, CDR2 SYGVKD. In the case of this clone: Its antigen is as yet unknown.

The source was unsorted PBMCs, collected 3 years after starting antiretroviral therapy. This chain links TRBV10-3 with TRBJ2-7; possibly TRBD2 for D (6 bases). The sequence was collected from a man in his forties with HIV. The CDR3 DNA follows: TGTGCCACGGAGAGGGACTTCCTCTCCTACGAGCAGTACTTC. Amino acids: CATERDFLSYEQYF.